One and the same sample provided the 27 T cell receptor beta chains below, sequenced in a study of CD8+ T cells in alopecia areata. As the sequencing template, cDNA was produced by extracting RNA and reverse transcribing it. Using immunoSEQ multiplex PCR, the repertoire was profiled, and TCRdb retains in-frame clones only, with some absent. Of approximately 140,000 clones in the sample, 75% to 90% are singletons; the top ten hold about 15%. The specimen comprised CD8+ T cells sorted from blood, sampled at week 0. These receptors came from a human donor with alopecia areata.

This clone has just one count. V and J are TRBV7-8 and TRBJ2-5; either TRBD1 or TRBD2 may fit D (5 bases each). Deletions cut 5 bases from V and 7 bases from J, with 20 bases between. The CDR3 totals 15 residues. The germline gives CDR1 SGHVS, CDR2 FQNEAQ. The CDR3 sequence: CASSTRDGPGVTQYF. For the CDR3, the DNA is TGTGCCAGCAGCACCCGGGACGGACCTGGGGTGACCCAGTACTTC.

The rearrangement uses TRBV11-2 and TRBJ2-1; the match to TRBD2 covers 14 bases. The CDR3 has 17 residues. V shed 5 bases and J 4 bases; nucleotides not matched to a gene: 7. The V gene's germline CDR1 is SGHAT and CDR2 FQNNGV. The CDR3, as DNA: TGTGCCAGCAGCCCCACCGGGACTAGCGGGGGATACAATGAGCAGTTCTTC. This gives the protein CASSPTGTSGGYNEQFF.

The chain employs TRBV27 and TRBJ2-1, with 7 bases identical to TRBD2. This CDR3 region has 16 residues. V lost 5 bases to trimming and J lost 4 bases; unmatched junction nucleotides: 11. In germline, CDR1 is MNHEY, CDR2 SMNVEV (reference sequence). The CDR3 nucleotides read TGTGCCAGCAGTCCCTTAGCGGGTGCTCTATACAATGAGCAGTTCTTC. Translated, it gives CASSPLAGALYNEQFF.

The rearrangement links TRBV9 to TRBJ1-1, with D unresolved. V lost 0 bases and J lost 2, with 14 bases in between. Germline assignment: CDR1 SGDLS and CDR2 YYNGEE. The CDR3 loop spans 16 amino acids. DNA of the CDR3: TGTGCCAGCAGCGTAGGCACGAGGAGCACTAACACTGAAGCTTTCTTT. Residues: CASSVGTRSTNTEAFF.

This chain uses TRBV5-4 with TRBJ1-2; possible D gene TRBD1, 5 bases. The germline V and J ends were trimmed by 0 bases and 6 bases, with 9 bases remaining between them. CDR1 SGHNT and CDR2 YYREEE come from the germline V gene (reference sequence). This CDR3 is built from 13 residues. CDR3 region: CASSLEGDHGYTF. The CDR3 DNA follows: TGTGCCAGCAGCTTGGAAGGGGACCATGGCTACACCTTC.

V gene TRBV29-1 combines with J gene TRBJ2-7, with D possibly being TRBD2 (5 bases). Germline assignment: CDR1 SQVTM and CDR2 ANQGSEA. The CDR3 has 15 amino acids. Between the trimmed V and J ends, which lost 3 bases and 0 bases, there was a span of 15 bases. The CDR3 DNA reads as TGCAGCGTTGATGATCCGGGAAGAAACTCCTACGAGCAGTACTTC. As protein: CSVDDPGRNSYEQYF.

The V and J genes are TRBV25-1 and TRBJ2-5, with D tentatively TRBD1 or TRBD2 (5 bases each). TRBJ2-7 matches the DNA end more closely, so the J call is doubtful. Germline CDR1 and CDR2: MGHDK and SYGVNS. This CDR3 has 13 residues. The CDR3 spells CASSPGASYEQYF. CDR3 DNA: TGTGCCAGCAGCCCCGGGGCAAGCTACGAGCAGTACTTC.

This chain links TRBV5-1 with TRBJ2-7; 10 positions agree with TRBD2. The germline V gene has CDR1 SGHRS and CDR2 YFSETQ. CDR3 length equals 15 residues. V dropped 5 bases and J dropped 2; count of bases not matched to a gene: 7. The CDR3 sequence: CASRTGLAATYEQYF. CDR3 DNA: TGCGCCAGCAGGACTGGACTAGCGGCAACCTACGAGCAGTACTTC.

J is TRBJ1-5 and V is TRBV7-9; TRBD1 matches at 8 bases. The CDR3 is made up of 15 amino acids. The junction had 2 bases not matched to a gene; V was cut back by 1 base and J by 3 bases. From germline, CDR1 is SEHNR and CDR2 FQNEAQ (reference sequence). The CDR3 is CASSLGTGPNQPQHF. Here the CDR3 DNA reads TGTGCCAGCAGCTTAGGGACAGGGCCCAATCAGCCCCAGCATTTT.

V usage is TRBV18 and J usage is TRBJ2-3, with TRBD1 matching 7 bases. After removal of 2 bases from V and 4 bases from J, the junction contained 15 bases not matched to a gene. The CDR3 extends over 18 amino acids. CDR1 and CDR2 from the germline V gene are KGHSH and LQKENI. The CDR3 reads CASSPSSQVQGIADTQYF. Written as DNA, the CDR3 is TGTGCCAGCTCACCATCATCCCAGGTACAGGGGATCGCAGATACGCAGTATTTT.

This clone was recorded a few times. This chain connects TRBV29-1 to TRBJ1-2, with a possible D match to TRBD1 (5 bases). The CDR3 covers 13 residues. Per germline, CDR1 SQVTM and CDR2 ANQGSEA. The DNA for the CDR3 is TGCACCACCCAGGGACCTACTAACTATGGCTACACCTTC. As protein: CTTQGPTNYGYTF. The full variable domain, rest sourced from reference TRBV29-1 and TRBJ1-2, is SAVISQKPSRDICQRGTSLTIQCQVDSQVTMMFWYRQQPGQSLTLIATANQGSEATYESGFVIDKFPISRPNLTFSTLTVSNMSPEDSSIYLCTTQGPTNYGYTFGSGTRLTVV.

The chain recombines TRBV13 with TRBJ2-7; no clear D gene. This CDR3 has 16 amino acids. Looked up from germline, CDR1 is PRHDT and CDR2 is FYEKMQ (reference sequence). Deletions cut 1 base from V and 1 base from J, with 14 bases between. The CDR3 nucleotides read TGTGCCAGCAGCTTAGTCCCCGATGGTGGTTCCTACGAGCAGTACTTC. It specifies CASSLVPDGGSYEQYF.

Regarding this clone: The conserved closing phenylalanine or tryptophan is absent in this CDR3, likely reflecting a read error. The DNA is left out, because the CDR3 cannot be placed on it with certainty; the CDR3 is given as TCRdb lists it. V usage is TRBV20-1 and J usage is TRBJ1-2; TRBD1 reflects the table's D call only, with no check against the DNA. The CDR3 has 8 residues if both end residues are counted. Germline values: CDR1 DFQATT, CDR2 SNEGSKA (reference sequence). CDR3 amino acids: CSGDRGGI.

V and J are TRBV10-2 and TRBJ2-5; 7 bases fit TRBD2. The V gene end was trimmed by 2 bases and the J gene end by 5 bases; junction bases not matched to a gene: 2. Germline V gene lookup returns CDR1 WSHSY and CDR2 SAAADI. The CDR3 consists of 13 residues. CDR3 coding DNA: TGCGCCAGCAGTGAGACTAGCGCGGAGACCCAGTACTTC. This translates into CASSETSAETQYF.

Of note for this clone: The junction and the germline gene differ at one end; a read error may be behind it. The chain links TRBV25-1 to TRBJ2-5; no reliable D call. The germline gives CDR1 MGHDK, CDR2 SYGVNS. The CDR3 loop spans 11 amino acids. In DNA form, the CDR3 reads TGTGCCAGCAATGAACAAGAGACCCAGTACTTC. It codes for CASNEQETQYF.

The J gene is TRBJ2-7, the V gene TRBV13, with 7 positions matching TRBD2. V gave up 3 bases and J gave up 3 bases; unmatched junction bases: 5. The CDR3 loop spans 14 amino acids. Germline V gene sequence: CDR1 PRHDT, CDR2 FYEKMQ (reference sequence). The CDR3 reads CASSFYQRDYEQYF. The DNA of the CDR3 is TGTGCCAGCAGCTTCTACCAGCGGGACTACGAGCAGTACTTC.

This clone was observed a few times. The V call is TRBV5-1, the J call TRBJ2-1; possibly TRBD1 or TRBD2 for D (6 bases each). The CDR3 covers 14 residues. The V gene's germline CDR1 is SGHRS and CDR2 YFSETQ. The ends were cut back, 2 bases at V and 6 bases at J, with 12 bases in the middle. The CDR3 spells CASSLQGGINEQFF. The CDR3, as DNA: TGCGCCAGCAGCTTACAGGGCGGGATCAATGAGCAGTTCTTC.

The V gene is TRBV29-1, the J gene TRBJ2-7; 8 positions agree with TRBD1. Germline V lookup: CDR1 SQVTM, CDR2 ANQGSEA. V was pared by 7 bases and J by 0 bases, with 5 bases of the junction left unmatched. The CDR3 is 13 amino acids. The CDR3: CSGSQGASYEQYF. The CDR3 coding sequence is TGCAGCGGATCTCAGGGGGCCTCCTACGAGCAGTACTTC.

The V and J genes are TRBV2 and TRBJ1-2, with 8 nucleotides matching TRBD1. The V segment lost 6 bases and the J segment 4 bases; nucleotides outside the gene matches: 10. There are 15 residues in the CDR3. The germline CDR1 and CDR2 sequences are SNHLY and FYNNEI. For the CDR3, the DNA is TGTGCCAGCAGCGTACAGGGGGACATCTCCTATGGCTACACCTTC. This gives the protein CASSVQGDISYGYTF.

The CDR3 sequence is CASSYMAGVMNTEAFF. The CDR3 coding sequence is TGTGCCAGCAGTTACATGGCAGGGGTCATGAACACTGAAGCTTTCTTT. This chain uses TRBV6-5 with TRBJ1-1, with D possibly matching TRBD1 (6 bases). The CDR3 covers 16 residues. Trimming stripped 2 bases from V and 0 bases from J, with 13 bases between. Germline V gives CDR1 MNHEY, CDR2 SVGAGI.

The chain carries TRBV30 and TRBJ2-1, with TRBD2 identical over 9 bases. Germline CDR1 is GTSNPN and CDR2 is SVGIG (reference sequence). V gave up 2 bases and J gave up 0 bases; unmatched junction bases: 5. The CDR3 runs to 16 residues. DNA of the CDR3: TGTGCCTGGAGTTCCGCGGGGGGGAGCTCCTACAATGAGCAGTTCTTC. As protein: CAWSSAGGSSYNEQFF.

This clone was seen once. The chain employs TRBV30 and TRBJ2-1; possibly TRBD2 for D (6 bases). Germline V gives CDR1 GTSNPN, CDR2 SVGIG (reference sequence). CDR3 length: 11 amino acids. The V end lost 5 bases, the J end lost 6 bases, and 8 bases lay between the germline ends. The CDR3 here is CAWELANEQFF. For the CDR3, the DNA is TGTGCCTGGGAACTAGCCAATGAGCAGTTCTTC.

The rearrangement links TRBV27 to TRBJ2-1; the D gene is possibly TRBD1 (6 bases). Per germline, CDR1 MNHEY and CDR2 SMNVEV (reference sequence). V was trimmed by 2 bases and J by 9 bases, leaving 20 bases between them. The CDR3 spans 16 residues. CDR3 coding DNA: TGTGCCAGCAGTTTACTATTTACAGGGACGTTGACTGAGCAGTTCTTC. It is translated as CASSLLFTGTLTEQFF.

The V and J genes are TRBV5-1 and TRBJ2-7; 7 bases map to TRBD2. This CDR3 is built from 14 residues. V shed 1 base, J shed 3 bases, and the junction held 4 bases outside the gene matches. The germline CDR1 and CDR2 sequences are SGHRS and YFSETQ. Here the CDR3 DNA reads TGCGCCAGCAGCTTGCGGGGGGAGAACTACGAGCAGTACTTC. Translated: CASSLRGENYEQYF.

This chain links TRBV30 with TRBJ2-3, with D perhaps matching TRBD2 (5 bases). This CDR3 has 14 residues. Germline CDR1 GTSNPN, CDR2 SVGIG (reference sequence). V was shortened by 3 bases and J by 0 bases, with 10 bases between the two germline ends. CDR3 nucleotides: TGTGCCTGGAGCTCTTCGGGAAGCACAGATACGCAGTATTTT. It specifies CAWSSSGSTDTQYF.

The gene calls are TRBV5-1 and TRBJ2-7, with D possibly being TRBD2 (5 bases). Trimming shortened V by 2 bases and J by 5 bases, and 11 bases separated the two germline ends. Germline CDR1 SGHRS, CDR2 YFSETQ. The CDR3 runs to 13 residues. Written as DNA, the CDR3 is TGCGCCAGCAGCTTCTACGAGGGCAACGAGCAGTACTTC. Protein: CASSFYEGNEQYF.

The gene calls are TRBV4-1 and TRBJ2-1; D is perhaps TRBD2 (5 bases). Trimming took off 0 bases at V and 5 bases at J, with 17 bases between the two ends. The CDR3 length is 17 residues. CDR1 is MGHRA, CDR2 YSYEKL, per germline. The CDR3 DNA reads as TGCGCCAGCAGCCAAGAATTAGGCGGGCCCATAGACAATGAGCAGTTCTTC. Translated, it gives CASSQELGGPIDNEQFF.